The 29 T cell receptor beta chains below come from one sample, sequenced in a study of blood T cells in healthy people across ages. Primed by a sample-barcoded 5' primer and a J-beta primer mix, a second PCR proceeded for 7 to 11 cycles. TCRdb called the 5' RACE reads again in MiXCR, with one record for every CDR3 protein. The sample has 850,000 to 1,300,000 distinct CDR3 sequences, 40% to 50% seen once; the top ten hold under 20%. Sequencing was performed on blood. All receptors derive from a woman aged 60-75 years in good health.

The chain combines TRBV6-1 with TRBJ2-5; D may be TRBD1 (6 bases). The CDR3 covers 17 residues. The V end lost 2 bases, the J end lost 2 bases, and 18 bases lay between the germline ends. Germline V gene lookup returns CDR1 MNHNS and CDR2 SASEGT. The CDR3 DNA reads TGTGCCAGCAGTGAAAAGACGGGGAACAGGGCGCAAGAGACCCAGTACTTC. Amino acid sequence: CASSEKTGNRAQETQYF.

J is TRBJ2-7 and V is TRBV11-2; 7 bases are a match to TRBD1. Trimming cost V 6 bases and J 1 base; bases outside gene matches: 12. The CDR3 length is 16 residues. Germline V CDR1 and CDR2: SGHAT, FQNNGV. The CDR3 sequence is CASRQTGTDNSYEQYF. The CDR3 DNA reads TGTGCCAGCAGGCAAACCGGGACAGACAATTCCTACGAGCAGTACTTC.

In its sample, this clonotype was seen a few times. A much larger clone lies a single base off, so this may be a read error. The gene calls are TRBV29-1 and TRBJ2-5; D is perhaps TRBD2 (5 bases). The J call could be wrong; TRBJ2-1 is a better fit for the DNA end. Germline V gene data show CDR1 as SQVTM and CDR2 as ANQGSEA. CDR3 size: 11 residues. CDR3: CSVDGGETQFF. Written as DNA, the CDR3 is TGCAGCGTTGATGGAGGAGAGACCCAGTTCTTC.

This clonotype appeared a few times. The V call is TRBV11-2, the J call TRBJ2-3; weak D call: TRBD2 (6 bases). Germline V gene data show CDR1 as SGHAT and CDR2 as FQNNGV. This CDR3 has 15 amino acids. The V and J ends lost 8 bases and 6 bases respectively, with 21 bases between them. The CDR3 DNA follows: TGTGCCAGCTTGGGACGGGAGCAGTCGCAGGATACGCAGTATTTT. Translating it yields CASLGREQSQDTQYF. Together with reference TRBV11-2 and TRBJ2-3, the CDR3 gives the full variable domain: EAGVAQSPRYKIIEKRQSVAFWCNPISGHATLYWYQQILGQGPKLLIQFQNNGVVDDSQLPKDRFSAERLKGVDSTLKIQPAKLEDSAVYLCASLGREQSQDTQYFGPGTRLTVL.

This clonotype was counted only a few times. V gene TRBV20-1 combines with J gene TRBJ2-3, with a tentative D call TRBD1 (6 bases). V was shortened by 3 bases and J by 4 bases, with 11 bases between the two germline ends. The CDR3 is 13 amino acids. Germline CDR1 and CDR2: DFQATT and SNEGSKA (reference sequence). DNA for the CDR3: TGCAGTGCTAGGGTCCAGGGGCCAGATACGCAGTATTTT. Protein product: CSARVQGPDTQYF.

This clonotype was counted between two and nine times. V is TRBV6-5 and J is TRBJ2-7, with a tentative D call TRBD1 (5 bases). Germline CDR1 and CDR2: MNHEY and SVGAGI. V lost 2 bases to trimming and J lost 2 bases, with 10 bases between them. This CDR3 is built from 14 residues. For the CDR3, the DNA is TGTGCCAGCAGTTACGACAGACTCGCCTACGAGCAGTACTTC. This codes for CASSYDRLAYEQYF.

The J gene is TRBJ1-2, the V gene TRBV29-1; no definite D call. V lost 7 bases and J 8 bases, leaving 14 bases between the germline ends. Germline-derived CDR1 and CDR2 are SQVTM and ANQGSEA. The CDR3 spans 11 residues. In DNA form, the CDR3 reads TGCAGCGCACCGGATGCTGACGGCTACACCTTC. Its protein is CSAPDADGYTF. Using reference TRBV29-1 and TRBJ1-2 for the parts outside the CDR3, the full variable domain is SAVISQKPSRDICQRGTSLTIQCQVDSQVTMMFWYRQQPGQSLTLIATANQGSEATYESGFVIDKFPISRPNLTFSTLTVSNMSPEDSSIYLCSAPDADGYTFGSGTRLTVV.

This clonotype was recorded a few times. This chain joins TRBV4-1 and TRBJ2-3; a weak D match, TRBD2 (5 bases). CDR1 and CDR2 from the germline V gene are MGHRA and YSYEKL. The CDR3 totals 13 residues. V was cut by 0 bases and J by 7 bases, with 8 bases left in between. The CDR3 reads CASSQDSGNTQYF. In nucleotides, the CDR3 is TGCGCCAGCAGCCAAGATTCGGGGAATACGCAGTATTTT.

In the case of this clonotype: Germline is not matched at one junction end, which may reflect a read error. Here the CDR3 DNA reads TGTGCCAGCAGCTCGATTCGGAGCTCCTACAGTGAGCAGTTCTTC. Amino acid sequence: CASSSIRSSYSEQFF. The V gene is TRBV3-1, the J gene TRBJ2-1; D remains unclear. The CDR3 is 15 residues long. From germline, CDR1 is LGHDT and CDR2 YNNKEL (reference sequence).

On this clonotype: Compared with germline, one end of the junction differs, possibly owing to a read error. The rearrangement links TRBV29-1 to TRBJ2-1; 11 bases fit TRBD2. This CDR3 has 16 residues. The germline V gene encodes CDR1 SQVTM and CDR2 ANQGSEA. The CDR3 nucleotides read TGCAGCATTGAAGGGCTAGCGGGAGGACCATACAATGAGCAGTTCTTC. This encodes CSIEGLAGGPYNEQFF.

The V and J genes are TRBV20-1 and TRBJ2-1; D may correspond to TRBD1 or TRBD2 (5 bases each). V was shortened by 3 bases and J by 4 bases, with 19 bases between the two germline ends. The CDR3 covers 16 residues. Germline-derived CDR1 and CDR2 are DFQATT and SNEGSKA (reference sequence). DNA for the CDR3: TGCAGTGCTAGCCCATGGGGACCGGGGTCTTACAATGAGCAGTTCTTC. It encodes CSASPWGPGSYNEQFF.

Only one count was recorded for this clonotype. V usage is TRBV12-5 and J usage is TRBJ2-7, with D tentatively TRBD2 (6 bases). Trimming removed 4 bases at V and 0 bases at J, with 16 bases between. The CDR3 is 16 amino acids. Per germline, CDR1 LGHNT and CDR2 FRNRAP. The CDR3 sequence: CASGSGLRKNSYEQYF. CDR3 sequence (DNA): TGTGCTAGTGGTTCGGGACTGCGAAAGAACTCCTACGAGCAGTACTTC.

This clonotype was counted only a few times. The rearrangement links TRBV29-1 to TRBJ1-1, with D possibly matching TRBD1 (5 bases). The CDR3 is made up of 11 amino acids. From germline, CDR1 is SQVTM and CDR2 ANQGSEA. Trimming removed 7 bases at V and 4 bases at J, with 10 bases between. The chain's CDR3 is CSAGAPTEAFF. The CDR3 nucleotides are TGCAGCGCTGGGGCGCCCACTGAAGCTTTCTTT.

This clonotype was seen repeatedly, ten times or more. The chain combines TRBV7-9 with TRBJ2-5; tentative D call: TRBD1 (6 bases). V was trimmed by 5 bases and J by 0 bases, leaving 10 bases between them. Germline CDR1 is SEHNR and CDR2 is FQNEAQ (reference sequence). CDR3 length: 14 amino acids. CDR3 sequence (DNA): TGTGCCAGCAGCCAGGACAGTTACCAAGAGACCCAGTACTTC. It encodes CASSQDSYQETQYF. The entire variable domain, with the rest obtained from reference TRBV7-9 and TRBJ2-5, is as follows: DTGVSQNPRHKITKRGQNVTFRCDPISEHNRLYWYRQTLGQGPEFLTYFQNEAQLEKSRLLSDRFSAERPKGSFSTLEIQRTEQGDSAMYLCASSQDSYQETQYFGPGTRLLVL.

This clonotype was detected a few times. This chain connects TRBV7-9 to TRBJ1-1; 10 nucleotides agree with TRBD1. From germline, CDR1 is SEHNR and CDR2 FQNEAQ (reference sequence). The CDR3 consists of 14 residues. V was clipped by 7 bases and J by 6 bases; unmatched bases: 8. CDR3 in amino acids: CASTKGTGVAEAFF. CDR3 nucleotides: TGTGCCAGCACCAAGGGGACAGGGGTCGCTGAAGCTTTCTTT.

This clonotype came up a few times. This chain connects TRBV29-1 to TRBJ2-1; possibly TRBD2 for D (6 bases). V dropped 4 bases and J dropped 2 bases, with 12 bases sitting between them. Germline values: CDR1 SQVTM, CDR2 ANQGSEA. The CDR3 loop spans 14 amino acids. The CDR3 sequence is CSVGGSGTYNEQFF. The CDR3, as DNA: TGCAGCGTTGGTGGTAGCGGTACCTACAATGAGCAGTTCTTC.

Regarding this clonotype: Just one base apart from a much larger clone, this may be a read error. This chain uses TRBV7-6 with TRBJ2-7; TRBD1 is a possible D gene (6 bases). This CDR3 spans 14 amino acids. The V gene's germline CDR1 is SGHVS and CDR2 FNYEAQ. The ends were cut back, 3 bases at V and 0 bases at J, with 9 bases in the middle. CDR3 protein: CASSFADSSYEQYF. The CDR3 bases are TGTGCCAGCAGCTTCGCGGACAGCTCCTACGAGCAGTACTTC.

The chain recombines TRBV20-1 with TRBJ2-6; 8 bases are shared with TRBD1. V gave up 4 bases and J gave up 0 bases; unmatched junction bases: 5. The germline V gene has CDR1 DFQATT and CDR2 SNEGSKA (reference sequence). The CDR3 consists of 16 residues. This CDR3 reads CSAIGQGISGANVLTF. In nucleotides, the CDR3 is TGCAGTGCTATTGGACAGGGTATCTCTGGGGCCAACGTCCTGACTTTC.

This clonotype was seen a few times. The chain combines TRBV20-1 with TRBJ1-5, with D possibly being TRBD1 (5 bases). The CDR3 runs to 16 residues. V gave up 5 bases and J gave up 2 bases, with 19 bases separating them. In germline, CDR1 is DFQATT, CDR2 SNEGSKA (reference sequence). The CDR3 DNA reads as TGCAGTGCTTCGGGGCAGGGCAGAGAGCGCAATCAGCCCCAGCATTTT. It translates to CSASGQGRERNQPQHF.

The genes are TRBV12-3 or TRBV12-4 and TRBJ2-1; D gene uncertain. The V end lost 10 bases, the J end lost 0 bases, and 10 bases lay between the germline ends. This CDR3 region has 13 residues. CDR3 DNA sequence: TGTGCCATCTCGGTGAGCTCCTACAATGAGCAGTTCTTC. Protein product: CAISVSSYNEQFF.

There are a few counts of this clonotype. For the CDR3, the DNA is TGTGCCACCAGCAGAGGGGTACGGACTAGCGGGGCTAGGGGCAAAAACATTCAGTACTTC. Protein product: CATSRGVRTSGARGKNIQYF. The chain is built from TRBV15 and TRBJ2-4, with TRBD2 identical over 12 bases. CDR3 length: 20 amino acids. Germline V gene lookup returns CDR1 LNHNV and CDR2 YYDKDF (reference sequence). V lost 1 base and J lost 3; bases outside the gene matches: 13.

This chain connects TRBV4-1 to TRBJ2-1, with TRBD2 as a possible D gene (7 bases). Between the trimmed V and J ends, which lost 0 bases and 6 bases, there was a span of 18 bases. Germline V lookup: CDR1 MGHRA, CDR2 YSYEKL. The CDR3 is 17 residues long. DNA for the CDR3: TGCGCCAGCAGCCAAGATCACGGAGGGCGGGGGCCCAATGAGCAGTTCTTC. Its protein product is CASSQDHGGRGPNEQFF.

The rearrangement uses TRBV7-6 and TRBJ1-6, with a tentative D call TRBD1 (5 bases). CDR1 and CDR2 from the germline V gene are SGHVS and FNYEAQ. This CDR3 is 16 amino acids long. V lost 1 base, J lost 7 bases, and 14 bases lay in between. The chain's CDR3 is CASSLGAGTGNSPLHF. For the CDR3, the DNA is TGTGCCAGCAGCTTAGGGGCGGGGACGGGGAATTCACCCCTCCACTTT.

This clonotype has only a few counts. This CDR3 reads CASSEPRRTESRYEQYF. For the CDR3, the DNA is TGTGCCAGCAGTGAGCCACGAAGGACAGAAAGTCGCTACGAGCAGTACTTC. This chain connects TRBV6-1 to TRBJ2-7, with TRBD1 as a possible D gene (6 bases). With 3 bases removed from V and 3 bases from J, the gap between germline ends came to 21 bases. Germline lookup yields CDR1 MNHNS and CDR2 SASEGT. The CDR3 contains 17 residues.

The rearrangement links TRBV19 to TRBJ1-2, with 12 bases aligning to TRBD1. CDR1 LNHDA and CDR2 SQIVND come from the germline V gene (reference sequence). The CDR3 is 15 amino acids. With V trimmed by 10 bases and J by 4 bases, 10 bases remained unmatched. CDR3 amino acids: CATGTGGVRGYGYTF. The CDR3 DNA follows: TGTGCCACCGGGACAGGGGGCGTCAGGGGCTATGGCTACACCTTC.

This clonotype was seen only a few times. CDR3 residues: CASSFQGPTLEAFF. The CDR3 DNA reads TGTGCCAGCAGCTTCCAGGGGCCAACCTTAGAAGCTTTCTTT. The V call is TRBV27, the J call TRBJ1-1; possibly TRBD1 for D (6 bases). Trimming removed 6 bases from V and 8 bases from J, with 19 bases in between. In germline, CDR1 is MNHEY, CDR2 SMNVEV (reference sequence). The CDR3 has 14 amino acids.

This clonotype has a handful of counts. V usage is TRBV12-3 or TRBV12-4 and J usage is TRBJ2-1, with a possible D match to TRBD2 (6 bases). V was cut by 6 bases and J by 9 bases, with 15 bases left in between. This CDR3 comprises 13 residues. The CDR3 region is CASSRRGGSEQFF. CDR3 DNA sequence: TGTGCCAGCAGCCGCCGGGGAGGTAGTGAGCAGTTCTTC.

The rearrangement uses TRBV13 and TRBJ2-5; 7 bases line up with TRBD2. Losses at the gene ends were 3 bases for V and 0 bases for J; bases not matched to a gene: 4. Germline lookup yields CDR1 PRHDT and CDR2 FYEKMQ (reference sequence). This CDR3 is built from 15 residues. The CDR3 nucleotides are TGTGCCAGCAGCTTTCGGGGGGTTCACCAAGAGACCCAGTACTTC. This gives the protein CASSFRGVHQETQYF.

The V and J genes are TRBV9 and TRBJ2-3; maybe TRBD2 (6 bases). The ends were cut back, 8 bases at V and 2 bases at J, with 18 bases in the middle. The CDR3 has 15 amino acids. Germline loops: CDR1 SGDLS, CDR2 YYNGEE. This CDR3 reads CARCVGSPSTDTQYF. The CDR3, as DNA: TGTGCCAGGTGCGTCGGGAGTCCTTCCACAGATACGCAGTATTTT.